Shown below are 9 T cell receptor beta chains from a single sample sequenced in a study of CD8+ T cells in alopecia areata. RNA was extracted and reverse transcribed into cDNA as the sequencing template. Method: immunoSEQ multiplex PCR; TCRdb's copy keeps in-frame clones and lacks some. The sample consists of roughly 100,000 clones, around 84% of them appearing once. The treatment denotes: oral pan-JAK inhibitor, 5-10 mg twice daily. The sequences come from CD8+ T cells sorted from blood, collected between weeks 30 and 35, from a patient treated with tofacitinib. Receptors were obtained from a human donor with alopecia areata.

This clone was recorded a few times. The V call is TRBV4-2, the J call TRBJ2-7; D gene unclear. CDR3 length: 15 amino acids. Trimming left V 0 bases short and J 1 base short, with 10 bases between. Germline CDR1 LGHNA, CDR2 YNFKEQ. CDR3 region: CASSQEGGSSYEQYF. CDR3 sequence (DNA): TGTGCCAGCAGCCAAGAGGGCGGATCATCCTACGAGCAGTACTTC.

The rearrangement joins TRBV6-5 to TRBJ1-2; the match to TRBD1 covers 8 bases. The germline V gene has CDR1 MNHEY and CDR2 SVGAGI. CDR3 length: 15 amino acids. V lost 5 bases and J lost 3; bases outside the gene matches: 8. The CDR3 DNA sequence: TGTGCCAGCAGTCCCCAGCCAGGGGGCTACTATGGCTACACCTTC. Its translation: CASSPQPGGYYGYTF.

This clone has just a few counts. V is TRBV7-6 and J is TRBJ2-7; D uncertain. The CDR3 extends over 14 amino acids. CDR1 is SGHVS, CDR2 FNYEAQ, per germline. The V end was cut by 1 base, the J end by 2 bases, with 9 bases between. Written as DNA, the CDR3 is TGTGCCAGCAGCTTAGGTGGGGTCCCCTACGAGCAGTACTTC. It translates to CASSLGGVPYEQYF.

This clone was recorded once. The chain is built from TRBV4-1 and TRBJ1-1; the match to TRBD1 covers 7 bases. The trim removed 1 base at V and 1 base at J, leaving 3 bases unmatched. The germline CDR1 and CDR2 sequences are MGHRA and YSYEKL. The CDR3 has 15 amino acids. CDR3 sequence: CASSQADRSNTEAFF. Written as DNA, the CDR3 is TGCGCCAGCAGCCAAGCGGACAGGTCGAACACTGAAGCTTTCTTT.

J is TRBJ2-3 and V is TRBV7-6; the D gene is possibly TRBD2 (6 bases). The CDR3 totals 16 residues. Germline CDR1 SGHVS, CDR2 FNYEAQ. The V gene lost 5 bases and the J gene lost 4 bases, with 19 bases spanning the gap. DNA for the CDR3: TGTGCCAGCAGCCGACGGGTAGCGGTGACCCCAGATACGCAGTATTTT. Amino acid sequence: CASSRRVAVTPDTQYF.

As regards this clone: The sample holds other DNA sequences that translate to the same CDR3. The J gene is TRBJ2-1, the V gene TRBV5-1; D is ambiguous. Trimming pared 0 bases from V and 7 bases from J, leaving 5 bases between. Germline assignment: CDR1 SGHRS and CDR2 YFSETQ. This CDR3 spans 12 amino acids. The chain's CDR3 is CASSLAVNEQFF. The DNA for the CDR3 is TGCGCCAGCAGCTTGGCGGTAAATGAGCAGTTCTTC.

CDR3 region: CASSGGTSDYEQYF. The CDR3 coding sequence is TGTGCCAGCAGCGGTGGGACTAGTGATTACGAGCAGTACTTC. The chain carries TRBV9 and TRBJ2-7, with 8 bases matching TRBD2. The CDR3 is 14 residues long. The J segment lost 4 bases and the V segment lost 3 bases, leaving 6 bases of the junction unmatched. The V gene's germline CDR1 is SGDLS and CDR2 YYNGEE.

V is TRBV10-3 and J is TRBJ2-7, with D hard to call. Germline V CDR1 and CDR2: ENHRY, SYGVKD. This CDR3 is built from 14 residues. The germline V and J ends were trimmed by 2 bases and 6 bases, with 14 bases remaining between them. CDR3 loop: CAISEAGESSEQYF. CDR3 nucleotides: TGTGCCATCAGTGAGGCAGGTGAATCTTCCGAGCAGTACTTC.

The DNA for the CDR3 is TGCGCCAGCAGCTCAGGGACTAGCGGCTACGAGCAGTACTTC. This encodes CASSSGTSGYEQYF. The chain employs TRBV5-1 and TRBJ2-7; 11 nucleotides align to TRBD2. This CDR3 region has 14 residues. V lost 3 bases, J lost 3 bases, and 2 bases stayed unmatched. Germline V gene lookup returns CDR1 SGHRS and CDR2 YFSETQ.